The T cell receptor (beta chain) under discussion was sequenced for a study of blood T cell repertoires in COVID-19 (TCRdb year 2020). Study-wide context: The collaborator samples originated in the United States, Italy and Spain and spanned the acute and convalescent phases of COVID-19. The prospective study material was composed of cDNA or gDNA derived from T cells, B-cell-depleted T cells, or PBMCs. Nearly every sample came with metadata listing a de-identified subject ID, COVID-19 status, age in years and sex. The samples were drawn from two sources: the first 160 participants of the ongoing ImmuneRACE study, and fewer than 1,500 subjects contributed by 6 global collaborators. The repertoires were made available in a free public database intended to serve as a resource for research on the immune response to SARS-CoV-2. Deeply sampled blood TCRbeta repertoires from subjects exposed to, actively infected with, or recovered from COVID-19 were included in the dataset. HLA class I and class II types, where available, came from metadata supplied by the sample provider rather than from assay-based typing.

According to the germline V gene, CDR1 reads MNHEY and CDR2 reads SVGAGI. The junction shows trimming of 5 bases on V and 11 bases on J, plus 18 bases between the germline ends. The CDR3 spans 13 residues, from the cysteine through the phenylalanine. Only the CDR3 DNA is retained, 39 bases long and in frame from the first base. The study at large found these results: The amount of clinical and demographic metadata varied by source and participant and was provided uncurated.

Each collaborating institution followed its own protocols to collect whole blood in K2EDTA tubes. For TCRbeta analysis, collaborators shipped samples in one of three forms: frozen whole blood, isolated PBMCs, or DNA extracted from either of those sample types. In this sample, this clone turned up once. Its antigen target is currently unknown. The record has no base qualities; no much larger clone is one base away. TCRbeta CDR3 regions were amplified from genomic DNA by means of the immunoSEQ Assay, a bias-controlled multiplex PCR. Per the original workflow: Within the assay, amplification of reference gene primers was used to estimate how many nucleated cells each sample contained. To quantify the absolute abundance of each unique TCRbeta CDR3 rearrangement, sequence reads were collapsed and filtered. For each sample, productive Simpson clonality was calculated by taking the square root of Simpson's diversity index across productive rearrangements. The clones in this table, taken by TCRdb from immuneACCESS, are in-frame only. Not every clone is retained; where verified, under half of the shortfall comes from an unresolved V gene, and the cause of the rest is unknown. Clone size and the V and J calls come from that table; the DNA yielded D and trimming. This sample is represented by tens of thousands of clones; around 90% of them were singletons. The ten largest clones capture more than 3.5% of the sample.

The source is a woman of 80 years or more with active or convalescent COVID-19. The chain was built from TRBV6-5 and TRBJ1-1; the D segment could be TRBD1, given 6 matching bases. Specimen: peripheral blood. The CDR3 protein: CASSPLIGGWAFF. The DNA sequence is TGTGCCAGCAGTCCGCTCATTGGGGGCTGGGCTTTCTTT.